A selection of T cell receptor beta chains follows, all from one sample in a study of cytomegalovirus exposure and HLA in healthy donors. The repertoire was sequenced with immunoSEQ multiplex PCR; TCRdb's copy has only in-frame clones and lacks some. The repertoire consists of approximately 64,000 clones, with about 89% occurring once and the leading ten covering about 1.5%. Sample: PBMCs. The receptors were sampled from a woman younger than 35 in good health and CMV-seronegative. The CDR3 runs from the conserved cysteine through the conserved F or W. Size values are once, few and many counts, or a class for expanded clones, and some rows have none.

clone_size j_call v_call cdr3_aa
NA TRBJ1-3 TRBV6-5 CASSYSGTVRGNTIYF
NA TRBJ1-3 TRBV5-8 CASSLVGQGISGNTIYF
NA TRBJ2-5 TRBV28 CASNTHSGIQETQYF
NA TRBJ2-2 TRBV6-1 CASSGASGWNTGELFF
once TRBJ2-5 TRBV2 CASSASGYQETQYF
NA TRBJ1-1 TRBV6-5 CASSFDRVRTEAFF
NA TRBJ2-3 TRBV7-7 CASSPGTSSTDTQYF
NA TRBJ2-1 TRBV6-5 CASSPSEINEQFF
NA TRBJ2-1 TRBV9 CASSVGQGGYNEQFF
once TRBJ1-2 TRBV5-6 CASSLQGEDYGYTF
NA TRBJ2-2 TRBV2 CASSRAAQGLAGELFF
NA TRBJ1-5 TRBV28 CASRSWTGGLGNQPQHF
NA TRBJ1-4 TRBV5-5 CASSLGGNEKLFF
NA TRBJ2-7 TRBV27 CASSSQTGQVRSYEQYF
NA TRBJ1-2 TRBV6-5 CASSLTGRGGYTF
NA TRBJ2-1 TRBV6-5 CASSLTSGYNEQFF
NA TRBJ1-1 TRBV5-1 CASLRGETQANTEAFF
NA TRBJ2-4 TRBV4-1 CASSQGFVDLRGNIQYF
NA TRBJ1-3 TRBV30 CAWSVRAGGSGNTIYF
NA TRBJ2-3 TRBV5-1 CASSLSRDTQYF
few TRBJ2-1 TRBV5-1 CASSGGTSGVDEQFF
NA TRBJ1-5 TRBV4-2 CASSREDREGQPQHF
NA TRBJ2-5 TRBV5-1 CASSPSSLEETQYF
NA TRBJ2-7 TRBV15 CATSRDPLVGGEQYF
NA TRBJ2-7 TRBV10-1 CASSESDGSGGGKQYF
NA TRBJ1-5 TRBV19 CASSIDLGAYSNQPQHF
once TRBJ2-3 TRBV7-9 CASSLGSGTDTQYF
NA TRBJ2-5 TRBV9 CASSEGLAGGVLETQYF
NA TRBJ1-5 TRBV6-6 CASSQTGVNQPQHF
NA TRBJ2-2 TRBV18 CASSHTQGQGLPNTGELFF
NA TRBJ1-5 TRBV19 CASSMGPNSNQPQHF
NA TRBJ2-3 TRBV30 CAWSGTVTGTQYF
NA TRBJ1-2 TRBV18 CASSPSPGGEYYGYTF
NA TRBJ1-2 TRBV2 CASRGDSDNYGYTF
NA TRBJ2-7 TRBV30 CAWSGGESYEQYF
NA TRBJ2-6 TRBV5-1 CASSSNTGGAGANVLTF
NA TRBJ1-2 TRBV6-5 CASSQQSPLYGYTF
NA TRBJ2-1 TRBV2 CASSQQGVIINEQFF
NA TRBJ2-7 TRBV10-3 CAISEGTSGFDEQYF
NA TRBJ2-7 TRBV7-8 CASSLRGQESYEQYF
NA TRBJ2-1 TRBV7-3 CASSPREASGNEQFF
NA TRBJ2-1 TRBV4-1 CASSQSTSFGQFF
NA TRBJ2-7 TRBV27 CASSSLGLGLGEQYF
few TRBJ2-2 TRBV4-2 CASSQGDSGGRELFF
NA TRBJ1-2 TRBV20-1 CSARTGDGYTF
NA TRBJ2-3 TRBV27 CASRGSTDTQYF
few TRBJ2-4 TRBV7-2 CASSSSGDAKNIQYF
NA TRBJ2-7 TRBV28 CASSFEGFSYEQYF
NA TRBJ2-3 TRBV4-2 CASSQDPGPLDTQYF
NA TRBJ2-5 TRBV5-4 CASSLGTSGYQETQYF
NA TRBJ2-2 TRBV11-2 CASRLGGSGTGELFF
NA TRBJ2-3 TRBV2 CASSGLAGGQDTQYF